The subject of this entry is one T cell receptor beta chain. Its antigen is as yet unknown. This CDR3 has 16 amino acids. Germline values: CDR1 SGHAT, CDR2 FQNNGV. V shed 4 bases, J shed 5 bases, and the junction held 13 bases outside the gene matches. These data originate in a study of graft-versus-host responses after intestinal transplantation. General study results and limits: Graft-donor T cell macrochimerism coincided with high graft-versus-host to host-versus-graft clonal ratios in allografts. The marrow of recipients harbored GvH clones, and ileum or blood showed some of them first.

TCRdb's table, derived via immunoSEQ multiplex PCR, lists solely in-frame clones and lacks some. The sample carries roughly 120,000 clones, about 95% recorded once. The input for sequencing was unstimulated CD8+ T cells sorted from spleen or lymph node cells, taken before intestinal transplant. The receptor was isolated from a human donor who received an intestinal transplant. This rearrangement joins TRBV11-2 to TRBJ2-7; TRBD2 aligns across 8 bases. CDR3 loop: CASSWAGSGSPNEQYF. CDR3 coding DNA: TGTGCCAGCAGCTGGGCGGGAAGCGGGAGTCCAAACGAGCAGTACTTC.